The source of this T cell receptor (beta chain) is a study of cytomegalovirus exposure and HLA in healthy donors. This clone was counted between two and nine times. The PCR ran on 60 Vbeta and 13 Jbeta primers. Generated by immunoSEQ multiplex PCR, the TCRdb table keeps only in-frame clones and is missing some. Here the sample spans around 53,000 clones, 80% to 85% being singletons. Trimming stripped 3 bases from V and 7 bases from J, with 22 bases between. CDR1 PRHDT and CDR2 FYEKMQ come from the germline V gene (reference sequence). The CDR3 runs 17 residues. This TCR was sampled from a man aged 25 to 40 in good health and CMV-seronegative. Sequenced sample: PBMCs. This chain uses TRBV13 with TRBJ2-1; TRBD2 is a possible D gene (7 bases). The CDR3 here is CASSLGGGGVEENEQFF. In nucleotides, the CDR3 is TGTGCCAGCAGCTTGGGGGGCGGGGGCGTTGAGGAAAATGAGCAGTTCTTC.